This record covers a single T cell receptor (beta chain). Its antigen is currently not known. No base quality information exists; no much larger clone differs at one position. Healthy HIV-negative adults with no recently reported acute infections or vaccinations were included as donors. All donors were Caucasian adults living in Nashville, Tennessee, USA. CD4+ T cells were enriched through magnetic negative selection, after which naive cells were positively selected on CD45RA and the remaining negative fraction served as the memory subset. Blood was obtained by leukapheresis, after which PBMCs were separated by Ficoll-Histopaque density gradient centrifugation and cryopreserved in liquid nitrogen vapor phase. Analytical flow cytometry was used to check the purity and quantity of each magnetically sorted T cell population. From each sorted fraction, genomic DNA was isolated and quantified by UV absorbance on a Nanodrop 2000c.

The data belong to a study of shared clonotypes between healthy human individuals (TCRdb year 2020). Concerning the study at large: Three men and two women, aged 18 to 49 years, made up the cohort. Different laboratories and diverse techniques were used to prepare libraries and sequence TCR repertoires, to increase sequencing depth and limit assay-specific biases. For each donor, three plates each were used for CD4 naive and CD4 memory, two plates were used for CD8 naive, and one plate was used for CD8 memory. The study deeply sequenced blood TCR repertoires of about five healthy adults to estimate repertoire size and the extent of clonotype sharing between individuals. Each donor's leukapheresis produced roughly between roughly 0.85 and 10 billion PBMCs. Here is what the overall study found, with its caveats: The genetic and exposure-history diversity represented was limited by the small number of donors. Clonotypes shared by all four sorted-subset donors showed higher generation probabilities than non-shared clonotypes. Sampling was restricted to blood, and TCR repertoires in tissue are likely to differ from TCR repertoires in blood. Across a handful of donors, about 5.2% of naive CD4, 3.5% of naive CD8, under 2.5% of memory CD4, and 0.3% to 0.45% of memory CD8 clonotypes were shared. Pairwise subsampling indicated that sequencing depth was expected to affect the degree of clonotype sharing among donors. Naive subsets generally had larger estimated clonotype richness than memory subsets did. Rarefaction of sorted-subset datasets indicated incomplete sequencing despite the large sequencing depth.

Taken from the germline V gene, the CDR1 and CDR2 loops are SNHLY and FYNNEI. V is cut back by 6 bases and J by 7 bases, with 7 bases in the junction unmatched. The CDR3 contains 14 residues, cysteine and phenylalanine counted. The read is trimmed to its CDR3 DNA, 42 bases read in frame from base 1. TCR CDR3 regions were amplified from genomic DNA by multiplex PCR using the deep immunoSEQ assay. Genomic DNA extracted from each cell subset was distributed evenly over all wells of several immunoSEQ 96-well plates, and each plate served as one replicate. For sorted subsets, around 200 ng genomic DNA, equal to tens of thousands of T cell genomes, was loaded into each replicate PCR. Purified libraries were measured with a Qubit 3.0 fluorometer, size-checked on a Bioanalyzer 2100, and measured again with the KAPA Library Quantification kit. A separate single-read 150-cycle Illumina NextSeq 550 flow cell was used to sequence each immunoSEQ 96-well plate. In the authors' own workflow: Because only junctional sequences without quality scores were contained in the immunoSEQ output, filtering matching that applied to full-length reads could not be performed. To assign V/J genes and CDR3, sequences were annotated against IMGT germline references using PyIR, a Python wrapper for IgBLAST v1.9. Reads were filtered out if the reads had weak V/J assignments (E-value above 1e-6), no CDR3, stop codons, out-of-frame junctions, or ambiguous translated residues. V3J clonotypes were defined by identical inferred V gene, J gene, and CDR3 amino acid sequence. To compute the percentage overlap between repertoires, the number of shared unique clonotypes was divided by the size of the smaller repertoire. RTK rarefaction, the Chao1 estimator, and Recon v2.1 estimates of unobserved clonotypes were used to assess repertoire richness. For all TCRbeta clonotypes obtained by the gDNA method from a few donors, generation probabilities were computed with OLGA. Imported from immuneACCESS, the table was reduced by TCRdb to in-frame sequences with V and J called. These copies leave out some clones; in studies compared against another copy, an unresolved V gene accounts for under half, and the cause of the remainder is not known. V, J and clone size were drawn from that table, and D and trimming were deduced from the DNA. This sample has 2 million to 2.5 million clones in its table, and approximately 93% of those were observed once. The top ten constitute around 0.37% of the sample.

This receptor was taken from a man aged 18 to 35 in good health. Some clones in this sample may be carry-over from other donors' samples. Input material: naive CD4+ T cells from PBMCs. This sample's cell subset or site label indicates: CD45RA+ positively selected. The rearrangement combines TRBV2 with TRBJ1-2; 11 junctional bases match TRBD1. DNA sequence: TGTGCCAGCAGCACCGGGACAGGGGGGTCTGGCTACACCTTC. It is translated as CASSTGTGGSGYTF.